This TCR beta chain was profiled in a study of blood T cell repertoires in COVID-19. Overall study: From T cells, B-cell-depleted T cells, or PBMCs came the material, which was cDNA or gDNA.

Participant-reported clinical history was the basis for cohort assignment. CDR3 size: 18 residues. From germline, CDR1 is SGHAT and CDR2 FQNNGV. V dropped 2 bases and J dropped 2; count of bases not matched to a gene: 11. The data were produced by immunoSEQ multiplex PCR, yet TCRdb's version contains in-frame clones alone and is incomplete. The table shows 360,000 or so clones, with about nine tenths occurring only once. Input material: PBMCs or T cells enriched from blood (not recorded which). The sequence was collected from a woman aged 25 to 45 who had been exposed to COVID-19. V and J are TRBV11-2 and TRBJ2-3; 9 nucleotides align to TRBD2. CDR3 residues: CASSLSTRAGGITDTQYF. CDR3 DNA sequence: TGTGCCAGCAGCTTATCCACCCGGGCGGGAGGGATCACAGATACGCAGTATTTT. Combining the CDR3 with reference TRBV11-2 and TRBJ2-3 gives the whole variable domain EAGVAQSPRYKIIEKRQSVAFWCNPISGHATLYWYQQILGQGPKLLIQFQNNGVVDDSQLPKDRFSAERLKGVDSTLKIQPAKLEDSAVYLCASSLSTRAGGITDTQYFGPGTRLTVL.